The 7 T cell receptor beta chains listed next were all sequenced from one sample in a study of T cells after yellow fever vaccination (dated by TCRdb to the late 2010s). Libraries came from 5' RACE. Reads for this sample came from an Illumina HiSeq 2500. Through fastp at Q25 and MiXCR, TCRdb rebuilt clones from the public reads, retaining in-frame beta chains. Records with the same CDR3 protein are collapsed into one entry carrying the most frequent genes and DNA. The sample data list approximately 580,000 distinct CDR3 sequences, and around a sixth of these were observed just once. 17% of the sample is held by the ten biggest clonotypes. The treatment or condition label of this sample denotes: live attenuated yellow fever vaccine strain. This material consisted of PBMCs, taken about 5 days after the first yellow fever vaccination. Every receptor here comes from a man in his late teens or twenties who received the YFV17D yellow fever vaccine.

V usage is TRBV5-1 and J usage is TRBJ2-3; TRBD1 matches at 8 bases. Germline V gene lookup returns CDR1 SGHRS and CDR2 YFSETQ. The V and J ends lost 4 bases and 7 bases, in that order; junction bases with no gene match: 8. This CDR3 is built from 14 residues. CDR3 in DNA: TGCGCCAGCAGCGACGGACAGGGTCGGAATACGCAGTATTTT. Its translation is CASSDGQGRNTQYF.

The sample holds a few counts of this clonotype. The chain is built from TRBV27 and TRBJ1-6; TRBD1 matches at 11 bases. Looked up from germline, CDR1 is MNHEY and CDR2 is SMNVEV (reference sequence). J lost 5 bases, V lost 6 bases, and 6 bases had no gene match. The CDR3 has 16 residues. The CDR3 DNA is TGTGCCAGCAGCCCATGGACAGGGGGCGATAATTCACCCCTCCACTTT. Encoded protein: CASSPWTGGDNSPLHF.

This chain uses TRBV2 with TRBJ2-5; 9 positions agree with TRBD2. V dropped 7 bases and J dropped 2; count of bases not matched to a gene: 17. Germline-derived CDR1 and CDR2 are SNHLY and FYNNEI. The CDR3 is 18 amino acids. The CDR3 is CASTPGAGGPNQQETQYF. For the CDR3, the DNA is TGTGCCAGCACCCCAGGGGCGGGGGGGCCGAATCAGCAAGAGACCCAGTACTTC.

The chain combines TRBV20-1 with TRBJ1-5; 7 bases fit TRBD1. Unmatched junction bases numbered 11, after V lost 2 bases and J lost 7 bases. The CDR3 runs to 15 residues. Germline values: CDR1 DFQATT, CDR2 SNEGSKA (reference sequence). The CDR3 region is CSARRFGDRGQPQHF. The CDR3 DNA reads TGCAGTGCTAGAAGGTTCGGGGACAGAGGGCAGCCCCAGCATTTT.

The chain has TRBV11-2 and TRBJ2-1; 14 bases fit TRBD2. CDR3 length: 17 amino acids. Unmatched junction bases numbered 7, after V lost 5 bases and J lost 4 bases. Germline lookup yields CDR1 SGHAT and CDR2 FQNNGV. The CDR3 here is CASSPRLAGGAYNEQFF. CDR3 nucleotide sequence: TGTGCCAGCAGCCCGCGACTAGCGGGGGGGGCATACAATGAGCAGTTCTTC.

A few counts support this clonotype. The rearrangement uses TRBV7-2 and TRBJ2-7; unclear D gene. With 5 bases removed from V and 4 bases from J, the gap between germline ends came to 12 bases. Germline V gene data show CDR1 as SGHTA and CDR2 as FQGNSA. This CDR3 comprises 13 residues. The CDR3 DNA reads as TGTGCCAGCAGCCCCCACGGTGTGTACGAGCAGTACTTC. Translation: CASSPHGVYEQYF.

This clonotype was picked up a small number of times. V and J are TRBV7-8 and TRBJ1-2, with D perhaps TRBD1 (6 bases). Looked up from germline, CDR1 is SGHVS and CDR2 is FQNEAQ. There are 14 residues in the CDR3. Trimming pared 3 bases from V and 8 bases from J, leaving 16 bases between. The CDR3 DNA reads as TGTGCCAGCAGCTTTGGGGGCCCCCTGAGCGGCTACACCTTC. Translating gives CASSFGGPLSGYTF.